The text below deals with one T cell receptor (beta chain). The antigen it binds to is not known. Base qualities were left out, and no much larger clone turns up one base away. This entry belongs to a study of blood T cell repertoires in COVID-19 (dated by TCRdb to about 2020). For the wider study: Samples from collaborators originated in the United States, Italy and Spain and spanned both the acute and convalescent phases of COVID-19. The material from the prospective study consisted of cDNA or gDNA derived from T cells, B-cell-depleted T cells, or PBMCs. Deeply sampled blood TCRbeta repertoires from subjects exposed to, actively infected with, or recovered from COVID-19 were included in the dataset. The repertoires were made available in a free public database intended to serve as a resource for research on the immune response to SARS-CoV-2. Samples came from the ongoing ImmuneRACE study (first 160 participants) plus 1,254 subjects from 6 global collaborators. Sample metadata almost always included a de-identified subject ID, COVID-19 status, age in years and sex. Where available, HLA class I and class II types were obtained from metadata supplied by the sample provider rather than from assay-based typing. What the research found in general, with its limitations: How much clinical and demographic metadata was included differed by source and by participant, and the metadata was provided uncurated.

The germline V gene specifies MNHEY as CDR1 and SVGAGI as CDR2. V loses 8 bases of germline sequence and J loses 5 bases, and the interval between the two ends is 16 bases. Including cysteine and phenylalanine, the CDR3 has 14 amino acids. Just CDR3 DNA is preserved here, 42 bases in frame from base 1. TCRbeta CDR3 regions were amplified from genomic DNA by means of the immunoSEQ Assay, a bias-controlled multiplex PCR. Regarding the original processing steps: Within the assay, amplification of reference gene primers was used to estimate how many nucleated cells each sample contained. Sequence reads were collapsed and filtered to measure the absolute abundance of every unique TCRbeta CDR3 rearrangement. For each sample, productive Simpson clonality was calculated as the square root of Simpson's diversity index across productive rearrangements. The immuneACCESS repertoire file appears here via TCRdb, limited to in-frame rearrangements. These files lack a portion of the clones; in checked studies, under half of the deficit traces to unresolved V genes, and the cause of the others is not known. V, J and clone size are those of that table, while D and trimming were read from the DNA. Across this sample there are 450,000 or so clones, with roughly 87% seen only once. The ten largest clones represent approximately 0.9% of the sample.

One collaborating source in Seattle enrolled patients while the patients were actively infected and followed the patients over time throughout the course of disease. The collaborating institutions used their own protocols to collect whole blood in K2EDTA tubes. For TCRbeta analysis, collaborator samples were shipped as frozen whole blood, as isolated PBMCs, or as DNA extracted from either sample type. Rearrangement joined TRBV6-5 to TRBJ2-1; no D gene can be assigned with confidence. The material sequenced was peripheral blood. This TCR came from a man aged 18 to 30 with COVID-19, enrolled during active disease. CDR3 loop: CASASPLLNNEQFF. The DNA reads TGTGCCAGCGCAAGCCCCCTCCTTAACAATGAGCAGTTCTTC.